This T cell receptor (beta chain) came from a study of shared clonotypes between healthy human individuals. Study conclusions and caveats: Across subsets, estimated richness was generally greater for naive than for memory populations. Sequencing depth was a factor that was expected to affect clonotype sharing among donors. Donor scarcity curtailed the genetic and exposure-history diversity represented herein.

This CDR3 has 15 amino acids. The germline CDR1 and CDR2 sequences are SQVTM and ANQGSEA. Trimming shortened V by 7 bases and J by 5 bases, and 21 bases separated the two germline ends. Comments on this clone: Its antigen is still unknown.

In replicate PCRs of sorted subsets, roughly 210 ng DNA, about 30,000 T cell genomes, was used. The assay was immunoSEQ multiplex PCR, and TCRdb's table has in-frame clones only and misses some. The sample comprises about 820,000 clones, about 92% of which are singletons, and 24% rests with the top ten. Naive CD8 populations comprised CD45RO-negative cells positively selected for CCR7, excluding terminally differentiated effector memory CD45RA+ cells. This sequence originates from a man aged 30 to 45 in good health. What was sequenced was naive CD8+ T cells sorted from blood. The V call is TRBV29-1, the J call TRBJ2-1; TRBD2 is a possible D gene (5 bases). The CDR3 reads CSGGGAYRPHNEQFF. The CDR3 DNA sequence: TGCAGCGGTGGAGGCGCCTATCGCCCGCACAATGAGCAGTTCTTC.